Reported below is one T cell receptor beta chain. What it recognizes is unknown. The protocol was immunoSEQ multiplex PCR, while the TCRdb copy is restricted to in-frame clones and leaves out a portion. Among roughly 190,000 clones listed, about nine tenths were seen once. The entry originates in a study of cytomegalovirus exposure and HLA in healthy donors. Broader study findings: Cytomegalovirus-associated status was assigned to 164 TCR beta chains. One later analysis, an examination of the 120 validation repertoires, found that first-cohort TCR clusters tended to co-occur in them.

This CDR3 has 16 residues. In germline, CDR1 is SQVTM, CDR2 ANQGSEA. V dropped 4 bases and J dropped 4; count of bases not matched to a gene: 12. The donors were part of the validation cohort of 100 to 150 subjects. That cohort was separate from the first cohort, which comprised fewer than 800 subjects. This rearrangement joins TRBV29-1 to TRBJ2-5; 10 bases match TRBD2. Sequenced sample: PBMCs. The receptor was isolated from a man under 40 in good health and CMV-seropositive. The CDR3 DNA reads TGCAGCGTTGGGTCCACGAGCGGGAGGGCCTTAGAGACCCAGTACTTC. This translates into CSVGSTSGRALETQYF.